This TCR beta chain derives from a study of cytomegalovirus exposure and HLA in healthy donors. PCR primers comprised 60 Vbeta and 13 Jbeta primers. Method: immunoSEQ multiplex PCR; TCRdb's copy keeps in-frame clones and lacks some. The ten top clones account for around 3.4%, within a sample of roughly 120,000 clones. A remark on this clone: Its antigen is not identified.

Findings and limits, study-wide: Several of the most significant clusters were apparently associated with common viral pathogens in a later analysis.

V lost 5 bases, J lost 1 base, and 8 bases lay in between. Germline CDR1 SGHRS, CDR2 YFSETQ. This CDR3 contains 13 residues. Donors were ostensibly healthy at sampling, although undocumented immune exposures were probable. The TCR sequence derives from a man between 25 and 39 years old in good health and CMV-seronegative. Source material: PBMCs. The chain couples TRBV5-1 to TRBJ2-3; perhaps TRBD2 as D (6 bases). In DNA, the CDR3 is TGCGCCAGCAGGGGGGAGGGCACAGATACGCAGTATTTT. This translates into CASRGEGTDTQYF.